What follows are 24 T cell receptor beta chains derived from one specimen sequenced in a study of blood T cell repertoires in COVID-19. Here immunoSEQ multiplex PCR was the method, and the copy in TCRdb shows in-frame clones only, minus some. The sample comprises 100,000 to 120,000 clones, roughly 79% of which are singletons, and roughly 17% rests with the top ten. Material for sequencing was peripheral blood. These TCRs come from a woman of 80 years or more with active or convalescent COVID-19.

The rearrangement joins TRBV11-3 to TRBJ2-1, with D tentatively TRBD2 (6 bases). Germline V gene sequence: CDR1 SGHNT, CDR2 YENEEA. V was shortened by 5 bases and J by 8 bases, with 13 bases between the two germline ends. The CDR3 sequence is 13 residues long. DNA for the CDR3: TGTGCCAGCAGCGGGGGGTGGGGCGATGAGCAGTTCTTC. It encodes CASSGGWGDEQFF.

This chain joins TRBV7-6 and TRBJ1-3; D possibly corresponds to TRBD1 (6 bases). The CDR3 covers 15 residues. The V and J ends lost 6 bases and 0 bases respectively, with 12 bases between them. In germline, CDR1 is SGHVS, CDR2 FNYEAQ. The CDR3 DNA reads as TGTGCCAGCAGTCCCGGACAGCACTCTGGAAACACCATATATTTT. Amino acids: CASSPGQHSGNTIYF.

The V gene is TRBV11-2, the J gene TRBJ2-1, with 9 bases identical to TRBD2. V dropped 5 bases and J dropped 5; count of bases not matched to a gene: 7. Germline loops: CDR1 SGHAT, CDR2 FQNNGV. The CDR3 is 15 residues long. In DNA form, the CDR3 reads TGTGCCAGCAGCGCGCTAGCGGGAATGGACAATGAGCAGTTCTTC. Residues: CASSALAGMDNEQFF. Combining the CDR3 with reference TRBV11-2 and TRBJ2-1 gives the whole variable domain EAGVAQSPRYKIIEKRQSVAFWCNPISGHATLYWYQQILGQGPKLLIQFQNNGVVDDSQLPKDRFSAERLKGVDSTLKIQPAKLEDSAVYLCASSALAGMDNEQFFGPGTRLTVL.

The chain links TRBV5-1 to TRBJ2-1, with D possibly matching TRBD2 (6 bases). The V end lost 2 bases, the J end lost 1 base, and 22 bases lay between the germline ends. Germline lookup yields CDR1 SGHRS and CDR2 YFSETQ. The CDR3 has 19 amino acids. The CDR3 loop is CASSLPGLEGISSYNEQFF. CDR3 bases: TGCGCCAGCAGCTTACCGGGACTTGAGGGTATCAGTTCCTACAATGAGCAGTTCTTC.

The chain links TRBV10-3 to TRBJ1-2, with unresolved D. This CDR3 comprises 13 residues. The V gene lost 0 bases and the J gene lost 10 bases, with 12 bases spanning the gap. Germline V gene sequence: CDR1 ENHRY, CDR2 SYGVKD. The CDR3 region is CAISESGGLDYTF. The DNA of the CDR3 is TGTGCCATCAGTGAGTCAGGAGGGCTTGACTACACCTTC.

The rearrangement joins TRBV5-4 to TRBJ2-5, with TRBD2 as a possible D gene (5 bases). The CDR3 consists of 14 residues. V was shortened by 2 bases and J by 4 bases, with 12 bases between the two germline ends. CDR1 and CDR2 from the germline V gene are SGHNT and YYREEE (reference sequence). CDR3 nucleotide sequence: TGTGCCAGCAGCTTAACCTACAGCGGAGAGACCCAGTACTTC. Encoded protein: CASSLTYSGETQYF.

This clone was found a few times. The chain has TRBV6-2 or TRBV6-3 and TRBJ2-5; possibly TRBD2 for D (5 bases). Germline CDR1 reads MNHEY; CDR2 reads SVGEGT. This CDR3 contains 15 residues. V dropped 2 bases and J dropped 5 bases, with 15 bases sitting between them. The chain's CDR3 is CASSYPDYLRETQYF. DNA for the CDR3: TGTGCCAGCAGTTACCCCGACTATCTTAGGGAGACCCAGTACTTC.

The chain carries TRBV4-1 and TRBJ2-1; TRBD1 matches 12 bases. The CDR3 has 15 amino acids. Per germline, CDR1 MGHRA and CDR2 YSYEKL. V shed 4 bases, J shed 7 bases, and the junction held 5 bases outside the gene matches. CDR3 nucleotide sequence: TGCGCCAGCAGCCGGGGACAGGGGGCGGGAAATGAGCAGTTCTTC. The encoded protein is CASSRGQGAGNEQFF.

The chain has TRBV18 and TRBJ2-7; no reliable D call. This CDR3 has 20 amino acids. The germline V gene has CDR1 KGHSH and CDR2 LQKENI. V was pared by 0 bases and J by 0 bases, with 24 bases between. The CDR3 DNA sequence: TGTGCCAGCTCACCACCGATGGGCCAGGTCGCGCTTAAACCCTCCTACGAGCAGTACTTC. Amino acids: CASSPPMGQVALKPSYEQYF.

The V and J genes are TRBV11-3 and TRBJ2-1, with TRBD2 as a possible D gene (5 bases). Trimming took 5 bases from V and 7 from J, leaving 9 bases between them. CDR3 length equals 12 residues. Germline V gene data show CDR1 as SGHNT and CDR2 as YENEEA. The CDR3 region has the DNA TGTGCCAGCAGCCTGGACTTGAATGAGCAGTTCTTC. It codes for CASSLDLNEQFF.

The chain is built from TRBV5-1 and TRBJ2-7; D is uncertain. The CDR3 extends over 14 amino acids. V was trimmed by 0 bases and J by 3 bases, leaving 10 bases between them. Germline lookup yields CDR1 SGHRS and CDR2 YFSETQ. CDR3 sequence: CASSLDAPIYEQYF. The CDR3 DNA sequence: TGCGCCAGCAGCTTGGATGCGCCGATCTACGAGCAGTACTTC. The full variable domain, in which reference TRBV5-1 and TRBJ2-7 provide the parts outside the CDR3, is KAGVTQTPRYLIKTRGQQVTLSCSPISGHRSVSWYQQTPGQGLQFLFEYFSETQRNKGNFPGRFSGRQFSNSRSEMNVSTLELGDSALYLCASSLDAPIYEQYFGPGTRLTVT.

This clone was found a few times. The same CDR3 arises from other DNA sequences in this sample as well. The CDR3 DNA reads TGTGCCAGCAGTGATCAGGGGGCCTCCTACGAGCAGTACTTC. Translated: CASSDQGASYEQYF. The J gene is TRBJ2-7, the V gene TRBV2; 8 bases agree with TRBD1. Germline values: CDR1 SNHLY, CDR2 FYNNEI. This CDR3 has 14 amino acids. The ends lost 3 bases at V and 0 bases at J; junction bases unmatched: 1.

The rearrangement links TRBV11-3 to TRBJ2-1, with 10 nucleotides matching TRBD2. This CDR3 is 14 amino acids long. Germline CDR1 is SGHNT and CDR2 is YENEEA. Losses at the gene ends were 4 bases for V and 7 bases for J; bases not matched to a gene: 4. The CDR3 sequence is CASSSGTSANEQFF. In nucleotides, the CDR3 is TGTGCCAGCAGCTCCGGGACTAGCGCTAATGAGCAGTTCTTC.

The sample holds a few counts of this clone. The chain uses TRBV11-2 and TRBJ2-3; tentatively, D is TRBD2 (6 bases). V was trimmed by 1 base and J by 4 bases, leaving 15 bases between them. Germline V lookup: CDR1 SGHAT, CDR2 FQNNGV. CDR3 size: 16 residues. The CDR3 here is CASSLAPGVGSDTQYF. Here the CDR3 DNA reads TGTGCCAGCAGCTTAGCCCCGGGAGTAGGTTCAGATACGCAGTATTTT.

CDR3 DNA sequence: TGTGCCAGCAGTGAGGGCCACACAGATACGCAGTATTTT. It is translated as CASSEGHTDTQYF. The chain has TRBV6-4 and TRBJ2-3, with no clear D. From germline, CDR1 is MRHNA and CDR2 SNTAGT. V lost 3 bases and J 2 bases, leaving 6 bases between the germline ends. This CDR3 has 13 amino acids.

The gene calls are TRBV7-9 and TRBJ2-1, with D maybe TRBD1 (7 bases). The CDR3 sequence is 15 residues long. The germline V gene has CDR1 SEHNR and CDR2 FQNEAQ (reference sequence). V lost 1 base and J lost 8, with 15 bases in between. CDR3 sequence reads: CASSLGQGGLDEQFF. The CDR3 coding sequence is TGTGCCAGCAGCTTAGGACAGGGAGGTTTAGATGAGCAGTTCTTC.

The rearrangement joins TRBV5-8 to TRBJ2-7; D is perhaps TRBD1 (7 bases). Trimming cost V 2 bases and J 9 bases, with 15 bases left between them. CDR1 and CDR2 from the germline V gene are SGHTS and YDEGEE. The CDR3 is 13 amino acids. CDR3: CASSFGTQGVQYF. The DNA for the CDR3 is TGTGCCAGCAGCTTTGGGACTCAGGGGGTGCAGTACTTC.

J is TRBJ2-5 and V is TRBV18; perhaps TRBD1 as D (6 bases). The CDR3 has 13 residues. Deletions cut 4 bases from V and 5 bases from J, with 11 bases between. Germline V gives CDR1 KGHSH, CDR2 LQKENI. The DNA of the CDR3 is TGTGCCAGCTCACAAACAGGGTACGAGACCCAGTACTTC. Its protein product is CASSQTGYETQYF.

J is TRBJ2-3 and V is TRBV5-4; 10 positions match TRBD2. V lost 4 bases, J lost 0 bases, and 8 bases stayed unmatched. Germline loops: CDR1 SGHNT, CDR2 YYREEE (reference sequence). The CDR3 covers 17 residues. The CDR3 here is CASSLKPTSGSTDTQYF. CDR3 sequence (DNA): TGTGCCAGCAGCCTTAAACCGACTAGCGGGAGCACAGATACGCAGTATTTT.

The chain has TRBV6-5 and TRBJ1-4; D is possibly TRBD1 (6 bases). Germline lookup yields CDR1 MNHEY and CDR2 SVGAGI. The CDR3 is 14 residues long. V was trimmed by 6 bases and J by 3 bases, leaving 11 bases between them. CDR3 sequence reads: CASRTGIANEKLFF. In nucleotides, the CDR3 is TGTGCCAGCAGAACAGGGATCGCTAATGAAAAACTGTTTTTT.

The chain recombines TRBV27 with TRBJ2-3; 7 nucleotides agree with TRBD2. The CDR3 is 16 amino acids. Trimming cost V 0 bases and J 1 base; bases outside gene matches: 4. Germline values: CDR1 MNHEY, CDR2 SMNVEV (reference sequence). The CDR3 here is CASSLSAAGGTDTQYF. CDR3 nucleotides: TGTGCCAGCAGTTTATCCGCCGCGGGAGGCACAGATACGCAGTATTTT.

CDR3 amino acids: CASSITDYEQYF. The CDR3 bases are TGTGCCAGCAGCATTACAGATTACGAGCAGTACTTC. V usage is TRBV3-1 (or the pseudogene TRBV3-2) and J usage is TRBJ2-7, with D uncertain. The CDR3 runs 12 residues. In germline, CDR1 is LGHDT, CDR2 YNNKEL (reference sequence). V shed 5 bases and J shed 4 bases, with 9 bases lying between them.

V usage is TRBV7-9 and J usage is TRBJ1-3; D call uncertain. V lost 2 bases and J 4 bases, leaving 6 bases between the germline ends. CDR3 length: 13 residues. Germline V gives CDR1 SEHNR, CDR2 FQNEAQ (reference sequence). CDR3 loop: CASSLQVGNTIYF. The CDR3 nucleotides are TGTGCCAGCAGCTTACAGGTCGGAAACACCATATATTTT.

This clone was counted only a few times. The sample contains more than one DNA sequence encoding this CDR3. The chain recombines TRBV7-9 with TRBJ2-3; 13 bases map to TRBD2. CDR3 length: 15 amino acids. Germline V gene lookup returns CDR1 SEHNR and CDR2 FQNEAQ (reference sequence). Losses at the gene ends were 7 bases for V and 2 bases for J; bases not matched to a gene: 3. The CDR3 nucleotides are TGTGCCAGCAACGGACTAGCGGGGGACACAGATACGCAGTATTTT. Residues: CASNGLAGDTDTQYF.